The next 8 T cell receptor beta chains were all read from a single sample in a study of blood T cells in healthy people across ages. Together with a sample-barcoded 5' primer, a J-beta primer mix was included in a second PCR lasting roughly 6 to 12 cycles. TCRdb processed the 5' RACE reads anew with MiXCR; each CDR3 protein has one entry. The table shows about 1.5 million distinct CDR3 sequences, with 35% to 45% occurring only once. Sequenced input: blood. The receptor source for this set is a woman aged 18-29 years in good health.

This clonotype was seen ten or more times. V usage is TRBV29-1 and J usage is TRBJ2-1, with TRBD1 identical over 9 bases. The V gene's germline CDR1 is SQVTM and CDR2 ANQGSEA. Losses at the gene ends were 4 bases for V and 9 bases for J; bases not matched to a gene: 13. This CDR3 comprises 15 residues. The CDR3 loop is CSVVGTGLIAIEQFF. The CDR3 DNA reads TGCAGCGTTGTAGGGACAGGGTTAATAGCGATTGAGCAGTTCTTC.

This clonotype was seen only a few times. Its ends do not fully match the called genes, so a read error is possible. The rearrangement joins TRBV20-1 to TRBJ1-2, with TRBD1 as a possible D gene (6 bases). Per germline, CDR1 DFQATT and CDR2 SNEGSKA (reference sequence). The CDR3 is made up of 15 amino acids. CDR3 in amino acids: CGAREGSGARSGYTF. DNA of the CDR3: TGCGGTGCTAGAGAGGGGTCAGGGGCGCGTTCTGGCTACACCTTC.

This clonotype has just a few counts. V usage is TRBV7-8 and J usage is TRBJ1-4; no firm D call. The CDR3 sequence is 13 residues long. Germline values: CDR1 SGHVS, CDR2 FQNEAQ. The germline V and J ends were trimmed by 6 bases and 7 bases, with 12 bases remaining between them. The CDR3 here is CASSSLLVEKLFF. The DNA for the CDR3 is TGTGCCAGCAGTTCCTTGCTGGTTGAAAAACTGTTTTTT.

This rearrangement joins TRBV7-2 to TRBJ1-2, with D possibly being TRBD1 (5 bases). There are 14 residues in the CDR3. V lost 2 bases and J 3 bases, leaving 10 bases between the germline ends. In germline, CDR1 is SGHTA, CDR2 FQGNSA. The CDR3: CASSLPDRYYGYTF. The CDR3 DNA is TGTGCCAGCAGCTTACCCGACAGATACTATGGCTACACCTTC. The full variable domain, with the rest looked up from reference TRBV7-2 and TRBJ1-2, is GAGVSQSPSNKVTEKGKDVELRCDPISGHTALYWYRQSLGQGLEFLIYFQGNSAPDKSGLPSDRFSAERTGGSVSTLTIQRTQQEDSAVYLCASSLPDRYYGYTFGSGTRLTVV.

This clonotype was observed a single time. This chain links TRBV20-1 with TRBJ1-4; TRBD1 is a possible D gene (5 bases). The CDR3 is 13 amino acids. Trimming shortened V by 4 bases and J by 7 bases, and 13 bases separated the two germline ends. The V gene's germline CDR1 is DFQATT and CDR2 SNEGSKA (reference sequence). As DNA, the CDR3 is TGCAGTGCTAACGGGGGAGAAGTTGAAAAACTGTTTTTT. The encoded protein is CSANGGEVEKLFF.

The chain couples TRBV20-1 to TRBJ2-5, with 9 bases identical to TRBD2. Trimming took 0 bases from V and 5 from J; bases not matched to a gene: 7. CDR3 size: 15 residues. Germline CDR1 reads DFQATT; CDR2 reads SNEGSKA (reference sequence). The CDR3 loop reads CSARDRGTSYETQYF. The CDR3 coding sequence is TGCAGTGCTAGAGATCGGGGGACTAGCTACGAGACCCAGTACTTC.

The CDR3 coding sequence is TGTGCCAGCAGTGTCCCTACAGGGATCAATCAGCCCCAGCATTTT. This translates into CASSVPTGINQPQHF. The chain joins TRBV6-6 to TRBJ1-5; weak D call: TRBD1 (6 bases). The CDR3 extends over 15 amino acids. Trimming left V 5 bases short and J 3 bases short, with 14 bases between. Germline lookup yields CDR1 MNHNY and CDR2 SVGAGI (reference sequence).

This clonotype came up many times. The V and J genes are TRBV5-1 and TRBJ2-7, with 7 bases lining up with TRBD2. This CDR3 is built from 15 residues. The J segment lost 1 base and the V segment lost 1 base, leaving 5 bases of the junction unmatched. The germline V gene encodes CDR1 SGHRS and CDR2 YFSETQ. The CDR3 region has the DNA TGCGCCAGCAGCTTGAATGCGGGAGCATCCTACGAGCAGTACTTC. Protein: CASSLNAGASYEQYF. The full variable domain, with the rest looked up from reference TRBV5-1 and TRBJ2-7, is KAGVTQTPRYLIKTRGQQVTLSCSPISGHRSVSWYQQTPGQGLQFLFEYFSETQRNKGNFPGRFSGRQFSNSRSEMNVSTLELGDSALYLCASSLNAGASYEQYFGPGTRLTVT.